The 7 T cell receptor beta chains listed next were all sequenced from one sample in a study of shared clonotypes between healthy human individuals. TCRdb's table, derived via immunoSEQ multiplex PCR, lists solely in-frame clones and lacks some. The repertoire holds over 1.5 million clones, 95% to 99% seen once, with about 0.45% in the top ten. The sample taken for sequencing was naive CD4+ T cells sorted from blood. Subset described: CD45RA+ positively selected. These TCRs come from a man between 25 and 39 years old in good health.

The genes are TRBV10-1 and TRBJ2-1, with D possibly TRBD2 on 6 matching bases. This CDR3 comprises 13 residues. V was shortened by 5 bases and J by 3 bases, with 8 bases between the two germline ends. Germline CDR1 and CDR2: WNHNN and SYGVQD (reference sequence). The CDR3 DNA is TGCGCCAGCAGTCGGGAGCTCTACAATGAGCAGTTCTTC. It encodes CASSRELYNEQFF.

The chain carries TRBV28 and TRBJ1-5; 10 bases align to TRBD1. CDR1 and CDR2 (germline): MDHEN, SYDVKM. CDR3 length: 16 amino acids. V gave up 2 bases and J gave up 6 bases; unmatched junction bases: 7. CDR3 nucleotide sequence: TGTGCCAGCAGTTTAGGGGACAGGGGAAAAGGTCAGCCCCAGCATTTT. Amino acids: CASSLGDRGKGQPQHF.

The V gene is TRBV5-1, the J gene TRBJ1-1; D perhaps matches TRBD1 (6 bases). Trimming removed 4 bases from V and 1 base from J, with 20 bases in between. CDR3 length equals 17 residues. CDR1 SGHRS and CDR2 YFSETQ come from the germline V gene. The CDR3 nucleotides are TGCGCCAGCAGCCCAATTGGGGGGCCCATCGGGAACACTGAAGCTTTCTTT. This gives the protein CASSPIGGPIGNTEAFF.

The V gene is TRBV28, the J gene TRBJ2-7, with D perhaps matching TRBD1 or TRBD2 (6 bases each). The ends were cut back, 10 bases at V and 4 bases at J, with 20 bases in the middle. This CDR3 spans 14 amino acids. The V gene's germline CDR1 is MDHEN and CDR2 SYDVKM. CDR3 in amino acids: CATHPRKGGYEQYF. The CDR3, as DNA: TGTGCCACCCACCCACGAAAAGGGGGGTACGAGCAGTACTTC.

The chain has TRBV7-2 and TRBJ2-3, with D tentatively TRBD2 (5 bases). Per germline, CDR1 SGHTA and CDR2 FQGNSA. Trimming shortened V by 5 bases and J by 4 bases, and 10 bases separated the two germline ends. The CDR3 consists of 13 residues. The CDR3 region has the DNA TGTGCCAGCAGCAAGAGGGTGGCAGATACGCAGTATTTT. This codes for CASSKRVADTQYF.

V and J are TRBV27 and TRBJ1-1; D might be TRBD1 (5 bases). Trimming took off 4 bases at V and 8 bases at J, with 17 bases between the two ends. There are 14 residues in the CDR3. The germline gives CDR1 MNHEY, CDR2 SMNVEV (reference sequence). CDR3 nucleotides: TGTGCCAGCAGTTCCGTCGTCTCAAGGGGAGAAGCTTTCTTT. As protein: CASSSVVSRGEAFF.

This sequence joins TRBV10-3 and TRBJ1-2, with TRBD1 matching over 8 bases. Germline-derived CDR1 and CDR2 are ENHRY and SYGVKD. V lost 2 bases to trimming and J lost 3 bases; unmatched junction nucleotides: 8. The CDR3 has 16 amino acids. The CDR3 is CAISEVGQGFDYGYTF. The CDR3 DNA follows: TGTGCCATCAGTGAGGTCGGACAGGGCTTCGACTATGGCTACACCTTC.